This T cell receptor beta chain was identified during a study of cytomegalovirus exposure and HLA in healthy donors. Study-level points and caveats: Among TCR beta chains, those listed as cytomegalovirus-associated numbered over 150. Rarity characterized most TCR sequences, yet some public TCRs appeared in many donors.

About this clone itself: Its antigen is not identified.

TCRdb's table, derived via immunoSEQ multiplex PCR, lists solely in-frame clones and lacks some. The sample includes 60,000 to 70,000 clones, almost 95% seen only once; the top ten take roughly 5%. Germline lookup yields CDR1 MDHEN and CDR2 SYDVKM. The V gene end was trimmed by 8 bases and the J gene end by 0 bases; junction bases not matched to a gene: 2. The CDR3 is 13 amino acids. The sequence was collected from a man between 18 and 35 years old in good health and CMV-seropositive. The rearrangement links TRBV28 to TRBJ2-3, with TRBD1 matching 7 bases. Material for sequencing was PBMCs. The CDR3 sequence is CASRTGSTDTQYF. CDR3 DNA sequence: TGTGCCAGCCGGACAGGAAGCACAGATACGCAGTATTTT.